These 30 T cell receptor beta chains originate from one sample sequenced in a study of beta chain features in type 1 diabetes (dated by TCRdb to between 2018 and 2020). Receptors were amplified or captured by the immunoSEQ multiplex PCR assay. The entire amount of isolated RNA was reverse transcribed using the High Capacity cDNA Reverse Transcription Kit, so the sequenced TCRB transcripts were expressed ones. TCRdb obtained this table from immuneACCESS and retained in-frame rearrangements with V and J assigned. These tables miss some clones; where compared with another copy, unresolved V genes account for less than half of the shortfall, and the remainder is unexplained. Counted in this sample were about 900,000 clones; about 17% of them appeared once. 0.02% to 0.025% of the sample is in the top ten clones. Material for sequencing was naive CD4+ T cells from blood. Read against the paper, the sample's cell subset or site label means: true naive CD4+ T cells. Source of these receptors: a woman between 18 and 30 years old in good health.

This clone came up a few times. This chain links TRBV6-5 with TRBJ1-4, with 8 bases matching TRBD1. The CDR3 covers 13 residues. V shed 7 bases, J shed 7 bases, and the junction held 5 bases outside the gene matches. Germline CDR1 MNHEY, CDR2 SVGAGI. CDR3 nucleotide sequence: TGTGCCAGCAACCAGGGGGCAGGTGAAAAACTGTTTTTT. The encoded protein is CASNQGAGEKLFF.

This clone has just a few counts. This chain connects TRBV7-9 to TRBJ2-3; TRBD2 matches at 7 bases. V trimming: 2 bases; J trimming: 5 bases; junction bases outside the gene matches: 4. The CDR3 is made up of 14 amino acids. Germline CDR1 is SEHNR and CDR2 is FQNEAQ (reference sequence). DNA of the CDR3: TGTGCCAGCAGCTTACAGACTAGCCGAGATACGCAGTATTTT. Protein: CASSLQTSRDTQYF.

CDR3 in amino acids: CASSYLASGNSYEQYF. For the CDR3, the DNA is TGTGCCAGCAGTTACCTCGCCAGCGGGAACTCCTACGAGCAGTACTTC. The rearrangement links TRBV6-5 to TRBJ2-7; 7 nucleotides agree with TRBD2. The CDR3 is made up of 16 amino acids. The V segment lost 2 bases and the J segment 0 bases; nucleotides outside the gene matches: 7. The V gene's germline CDR1 is MNHEY and CDR2 SVGAGI.

This chain uses TRBV5-1 with TRBJ1-2; D gene uncertain. V lost 7 bases to trimming and J lost 4 bases, with 17 bases between them. CDR1 and CDR2 from the germline V gene are SGHRS and YFSETQ. The CDR3 covers 14 residues. CDR3 loop: CASRTTVLGYGYTF. The DNA for the CDR3 is TGCGCCAGCCGAACTACGGTTCTTGGCTATGGCTACACCTTC.

This clone occurred a few times. The rearrangement joins TRBV7-8 to TRBJ2-7; perhaps TRBD1 as D (6 bases). Trimming stripped 5 bases from V and 4 bases from J, with 9 bases between. This CDR3 is built from 12 residues. Looked up from germline, CDR1 is SGHVS and CDR2 is FQNEAQ. DNA for the CDR3: TGTGCCAGCAGCAAACAGGGTTACGAGCAGTACTTC. Its translation: CASSKQGYEQYF.

This clone has just a few counts. This chain connects TRBV20-1 to TRBJ1-3; D is uncertain. The CDR3 spans 10 residues. CDR1 and CDR2 (germline): DFQATT, SNEGSKA (reference sequence). The V and J ends lost 3 bases and 4 bases respectively, with 1 base between them. The CDR3 region has the DNA TGCAGTGCTAGCGGAAACACCATATATTTT. Protein sequence: CSASGNTIYF.

The gene calls are TRBV23-1 and TRBJ2-2; 9 bases fit TRBD1. TRBV23-1 is sorted into the ORF group, with uncertain function. J was trimmed by 4 bases and V by 2 bases; bases with no gene match: 14. The CDR3 covers 19 residues. The chain's CDR3 is CASSQRQGGQYKPTGELFF. CDR3 nucleotides: TGCGCCAGCAGTCAAAGACAGGGGGGCCAATACAAACCCACCGGGGAGCTGTTTTTT.

This clone has more than one count but fewer than ten. The chain links TRBV4-3 to TRBJ2-1, with 10 bases that match TRBD2. Losses at the gene ends were 1 base for V and 7 bases for J; bases not matched to a gene: 4. This CDR3 has 15 residues. Germline V gene lookup returns CDR1 LGHNA and CDR2 YSLEER. As DNA, the CDR3 is TGCGCCAGCAGCCAAGCAGCTAGCGGGAGTAATGAGCAGTTCTTC. It is translated as CASSQAASGSNEQFF.

The rearrangement links TRBV5-1 to TRBJ2-7; D call uncertain. This CDR3 region has 13 residues. Germline CDR1 reads SGHRS; CDR2 reads YFSETQ. Deletions cut 0 bases from V and 6 bases from J, with 10 bases between. CDR3 coding DNA: TGCGCCAGCAGCTTGGATCTCGCGGCCGAGCAGTACTTC. It codes for CASSLDLAAEQYF.

A few counts support this clone. CDR3 nucleotide sequence: TGTGCCAGCAGTTACTCGATAGGATTCTACGAGCAGTACTTC. Its protein product is CASSYSIGFYEQYF. The chain combines TRBV6-6 with TRBJ2-7; no reliable D call. Germline V gene sequence: CDR1 MNHNY, CDR2 SVGAGI (reference sequence). The V end was cut by 0 bases, the J end by 3 bases, with 9 bases between. The length of the CDR3 is 14 residues.

This chain joins TRBV15 and TRBJ2-7; 7 bases agree with TRBD1. Germline-derived CDR1 and CDR2 are LNHNV and YYDKDF (reference sequence). The CDR3 contains 14 residues. Unmatched junction bases numbered 3, after V lost 1 base and J lost 3 bases. The chain's CDR3 is CATSRAGTVYEQYF. Here the CDR3 DNA reads TGTGCCACCAGCAGAGCCGGGACAGTCTACGAGCAGTACTTC.

This clone was observed a handful of times. The V call is TRBV7-2, the J call TRBJ1-3; perhaps TRBD1 as D (5 bases). The germline V gene encodes CDR1 SGHTA and CDR2 FQGNSA. V gave up 0 bases and J gave up 1 base, with 7 bases separating them. The CDR3 has 15 residues. CDR3 sequence (DNA): TGTGCCAGCAGCTTAGCGGGACCTTCTGGAAACACCATATATTTT. Residues: CASSLAGPSGNTIYF.

This clone was counted a few times. The gene calls are TRBV7-6 and TRBJ2-7; D is ambiguous. CDR1 is SGHVS and CDR2 is FNYEAQ in the germline V gene. This CDR3 has 16 residues. V gave up 5 bases and J gave up 2 bases, with 19 bases separating them. For the CDR3, the DNA is TGTGCCAGCAGCCCTCGCCTTGACTTTTACCCCTACGAGCAGTACTTC. This gives the protein CASSPRLDFYPYEQYF.

V and J are TRBV5-1 and TRBJ1-1; D gene ambiguous. Germline V lookup: CDR1 SGHRS, CDR2 YFSETQ. This CDR3 comprises 15 residues. With 0 bases removed from V and 2 bases from J, the gap between germline ends came to 11 bases. The CDR3 protein is CASSLGRPANTEAFF. CDR3 sequence (DNA): TGCGCCAGCAGCTTGGGGCGACCAGCCAACACTGAAGCTTTCTTT.

This clone was recorded a few times. The J gene is TRBJ1-2, the V gene TRBV5-6; a weak D match, TRBD1 (5 bases). The CDR3 extends over 15 amino acids. Trimming took 2 bases from V and 4 from J, leaving 15 bases between them. Germline V gene sequence: CDR1 SGHDT, CDR2 YYEEEE. CDR3 coding DNA: TGTGCCAGCAGCTTCTCGGGGCAGGACATCTATGGCTACACCTTC. It specifies CASSFSGQDIYGYTF.

This clone was counted between two and nine times. The rearrangement uses TRBV18 and TRBJ2-1; 9 bases map to TRBD1. CDR1 is KGHSH, CDR2 LQKENI, per germline. J was trimmed by 7 bases and V by 5 bases; bases with no gene match: 9. CDR3 size: 15 residues. The CDR3 protein is CASSATGGLGNEQFF. CDR3 coding DNA: TGTGCCAGCTCAGCTACAGGGGGCCTTGGGAATGAGCAGTTCTTC.

V is TRBV28 and J is TRBJ1-1; D remains unclear. V gave up 10 bases and J gave up 4 bases, with 16 bases separating them. CDR1 is MDHEN and CDR2 is SYDVKM in the germline V gene. The CDR3 totals 13 residues. The CDR3 here is CAINGSPATEAFF. For the CDR3, the DNA is TGTGCCATTAACGGGTCGCCGGCCACTGAAGCTTTCTTT.

This chain links TRBV7-2 with TRBJ2-7; 7 nucleotides agree with TRBD1. Trimming took 6 bases from V and 5 from J; bases not matched to a gene: 10. This CDR3 region has 14 residues. The germline CDR1 and CDR2 sequences are SGHTA and FQGNSA. The CDR3 DNA reads as TGTGCCAGCAGTTCAGAAGACAGGGCACACGAGCAGTACTTC. Translating it yields CASSSEDRAHEQYF.

The rearrangement joins TRBV10-3 to TRBJ2-3, with D perhaps TRBD1 or TRBD2 (5 bases each). Germline V gene sequence: CDR1 ENHRY, CDR2 SYGVKD. The ends were cut back, 6 bases at V and 0 bases at J, with 13 bases in the middle. The CDR3 has 15 residues. The CDR3 protein is CAIREGRASTDTQYF. CDR3 nucleotides: TGTGCCATCAGAGAGGGGCGTGCGAGCACAGATACGCAGTATTTT.

Comments on this clone: Sequence at one end of the junction differs from germline and may be a read error. The chain joins TRBV6-4 to TRBJ2-3; D not resolved. The germline V gene encodes CDR1 MRHNA and CDR2 SNTAGT. The CDR3 is made up of 12 amino acids. DNA of the CDR3: TGTGCCAGCAGTTACTCTCGCGATACGCAGTATTTT. It codes for CASSYSRDTQYF.

There are many counts of this clone. V gene TRBV10-3 combines with J gene TRBJ2-5, with D uncertain. Germline V gene data show CDR1 as ENHRY and CDR2 as SYGVKD. Trimming removed 0 bases at V and 6 bases at J, with 5 bases between. This CDR3 region has 12 residues. CDR3 residues: CAISESVKTQYF. The CDR3 DNA is TGTGCCATCAGTGAGTCAGTAAAGACCCAGTACTTC.

This clone was observed a handful of times. The chain carries TRBV27 and TRBJ2-3, with D uncertain. This CDR3 comprises 16 residues. V lost 3 bases and J lost 3, with 16 bases in between. CDR1 and CDR2 from the germline V gene are MNHEY and SMNVEV (reference sequence). CDR3 loop: CASSFRRKRVTDTQYF. The CDR3 DNA is TGTGCCAGCAGTTTTAGGAGAAAAAGAGTAACAGATACGCAGTATTTT.

To note about this clone: Other DNA sequences in the same sample also yield this CDR3. The V gene is TRBV11-2, the J gene TRBJ2-1; 8 bases fit TRBD2. Looked up from germline, CDR1 is SGHAT and CDR2 is FQNNGV. The V segment lost 5 bases and the J segment 1 base; nucleotides outside the gene matches: 13. This CDR3 has 18 residues. The CDR3 DNA sequence: TGTGCCAGCAGCGGGAGCAGCCCCAGCGGGAGATCCTACAATGAGCAGTTCTTC. Translating it yields CASSGSSPSGRSYNEQFF.

This clone was observed a few times. The sample contains more than one DNA sequence encoding this CDR3. The V call is TRBV5-1, the J call TRBJ2-1; no clear D gene. The germline V and J ends were trimmed by 0 bases and 6 bases, with 7 bases remaining between them. In germline, CDR1 is SGHRS, CDR2 YFSETQ. The CDR3 has 13 residues. CDR3: CASSLGPGNEQFF. As DNA, the CDR3 is TGCGCCAGCAGCTTGGGTCCCGGCAATGAGCAGTTCTTC.

The chain uses TRBV28 and TRBJ2-1; TRBD1 or TRBD2 may be the D gene (6 bases each). CDR3 length: 13 residues. Deletions cut 7 bases from V and 2 bases from J, with 9 bases between. Germline V CDR1 and CDR2: MDHEN, SYDVKM. The CDR3: CASTGAAYNEQFF. The CDR3 nucleotides read TGTGCCAGCACGGGGGCCGCCTACAATGAGCAGTTCTTC.

V is TRBV9 and J is TRBJ1-1; tentative D call: TRBD1 (6 bases). CDR3 size: 15 residues. From germline, CDR1 is SGDLS and CDR2 YYNGEE. The germline V and J ends were trimmed by 4 bases and 1 base, with 14 bases remaining between them. Here the CDR3 reads CASSPRGGQNTEAFF. Here the CDR3 DNA reads TGTGCCAGCAGCCCCCGTGGGGGGCAGAACACTGAAGCTTTCTTT. Together with reference TRBV9 and TRBJ1-1, the CDR3 gives the full variable domain: DSGVTQTPKHLITATGQRVTLRCSPRSGDLSVYWYQQSLDQGLQFLIQYYNGEERAKGNILERFSAQQFPDLHSELNLSSLELGDSALYFCASSPRGGQNTEAFFGQGTRLTVV.

The chain couples TRBV10-3 to TRBJ2-3, with D tentatively TRBD1 or TRBD2 (6 bases each). From germline, CDR1 is ENHRY and CDR2 SYGVKD. V was pared by 8 bases and J by 5 bases, with 20 bases between. The CDR3 sequence is 15 residues long. The DNA for the CDR3 is TGTGCCATCGGATCGGGGGCCTTAGGGAGAGATACGCAGTATTTT. This codes for CAIGSGALGRDTQYF.

The chain combines TRBV7-2 with TRBJ2-1; 7 bases are a match to TRBD2. The V gene end was trimmed by 1 base and the J gene end by 5 bases; junction bases not matched to a gene: 8. The CDR3 extends over 16 amino acids. Germline V CDR1 and CDR2: SGHTA, FQGNSA. The CDR3 sequence: CASSLVRGTINNEQFF. CDR3 coding DNA: TGTGCCAGCAGCTTAGTGCGCGGGACTATCAACAATGAGCAGTTCTTC.

This clone was seen only once. The chain is built from TRBV9 and TRBJ2-5, with 12 nucleotides matching TRBD2. The CDR3 length is 14 residues. J was trimmed by 3 bases and V by 3 bases; bases with no gene match: 0. Germline CDR1 and CDR2: SGDLS and YYNGEE. Here the CDR3 DNA reads TGTGCCAGCAGCGGACTAGCGGGAGAAGAGACCCAGTACTTC. Protein sequence: CASSGLAGEETQYF.

The chain is built from TRBV7-2 and TRBJ2-5; 14 nucleotides match TRBD2. Germline V lookup: CDR1 SGHTA, CDR2 FQGNSA. Losses at the gene ends were 4 bases for V and 3 bases for J; bases not matched to a gene: 4. The CDR3 spans 16 residues. CDR3 sequence (DNA): TGTGCCAGCAGCTCGGGACTAGCGGGAGCCAAAGAGACCCAGTACTTC. Encoded protein: CASSSGLAGAKETQYF.